The 26 T cell receptor beta chains listed next were all sequenced from one sample in a study of T cell changes during pregnancy in multiple sclerosis. Measured with immunoSEQ multiplex PCR; TCRdb has only the in-frame clones, and not every one. The profile covers some 53,000 clones, with 85% to 95% appearing a single time and roughly 0.25% taken by the ten largest. The sample consisted of CD4+ T cells from peripheral blood mononuclear cells, taken in the third trimester of pregnancy. The receptors shown here come from a female donor with multiple sclerosis, enrolled in a pregnancy study.

This chain joins TRBV5-4 and TRBJ2-3; D unresolved. Germline V CDR1 and CDR2: SGHNT, YYREEE (reference sequence). Trimming removed 0 bases at V and 1 base at J, with 9 bases between. The CDR3 is 15 amino acids. The CDR3 loop reads CASSLVSQGTDTQYF. DNA for the CDR3: TGTGCCAGCAGCTTGGTATCTCAGGGCACAGATACGCAGTATTTT.

The genes are TRBV11-3 and TRBJ2-1; 7 bases agree with TRBD2. CDR1 and CDR2 (germline): SGHNT, YENEEA. The length of the CDR3 is 16 residues. The J segment lost 4 bases and the V segment lost 1 base, leaving 7 bases of the junction unmatched. CDR3 DNA sequence: TGTGCCAGCAGCTTAGGACCTCTGGGAGGGTACAATGAGCAGTTCTTC. Protein sequence: CASSLGPLGGYNEQFF. The complete variable domain, with remaining parts taken from reference TRBV11-3 and TRBJ2-1, reads EAGVVQSPRYKIIEKKQPVAFWCNPISGHNTLYWYLQNLGQGPELLIRYENEEAVDDSQLPKDRFSAERLKGVDSTLKIQPAELGDSAVYLCASSLGPLGGYNEQFFGPGTRLTVL.

This chain joins TRBV13 and TRBJ2-3; 7 nucleotides agree with TRBD2. With V trimmed by 5 bases and J by 5 bases, 10 bases remained unmatched. The V gene's germline CDR1 is PRHDT and CDR2 FYEKMQ (reference sequence). The CDR3 is made up of 15 amino acids. As DNA, the CDR3 is TGTGCCAGCAGCGCCGAGCGGGGCACTGGAGATACGCAGTATTTT. This codes for CASSAERGTGDTQYF.

The V and J genes are TRBV7-9 and TRBJ2-7; 10 bases map to TRBD2. The CDR3 runs to 16 residues. The J segment lost 3 bases and the V segment lost 4 bases, leaving 9 bases of the junction unmatched. Germline-derived CDR1 and CDR2 are SEHNR and FQNEAQ (reference sequence). CDR3 coding DNA: TGTGCCAGCAGCTCCTACCCGGGACTAGCGATCTACGAGCAGTACTTC. As protein: CASSSYPGLAIYEQYF.

As DNA, the CDR3 is TGTGCCAGCCGGGACAGGGGAGGCTCCTACGAGCAGTACTTC. Translation: CASRDRGGSYEQYF. The chain joins TRBV5-4 to TRBJ2-7, with 10 bases identical to TRBD1. The CDR3 extends over 14 amino acids. CDR1 and CDR2 from the germline V gene are SGHNT and YYREEE (reference sequence). V lost 7 bases, J lost 0 bases, and 4 bases stayed unmatched.

The CDR3 loop reads CASSRTSGRANYEQYF. The CDR3 bases are TGTGCCAGCAGTCGGACTAGCGGGAGGGCTAACTACGAGCAGTACTTC. This chain links TRBV7-9 with TRBJ2-7, with 15 bases fitting TRBD2. CDR1 and CDR2 (germline): SEHNR, FQNEAQ (reference sequence). The CDR3 sequence is 16 residues long. The junction had 6 bases not matched to a gene; V was cut back by 6 bases and J by 3 bases.

J is TRBJ1-4 and V is TRBV5-8; the D is unclear. Looked up from germline, CDR1 is SGHTS and CDR2 is YDEGEE. The CDR3 sequence is 14 residues long. Trimming pared 4 bases from V and 0 bases from J, leaving 7 bases between. The CDR3: CASSRQSTNEKLFF. The CDR3, as DNA: TGTGCCAGCAGCCGACAATCAACTAATGAAAAACTGTTTTTT. The full variable domain, its missing parts supplied by reference TRBV5-8 and TRBJ1-4, is EAGVTQSPTHLIKTRGQQATLRCSPISGHTSVYWYQQALGLGLQFLLWYDEGEERNRGNFPPRFSGRQFPNYSSELNVNALELEDSALYLCASSRQSTNEKLFFGSGTQLSVL.

This chain links TRBV20-1 with TRBJ2-7; D unresolved. CDR3 length equals 11 residues. CDR1 and CDR2 from the germline V gene are DFQATT and SNEGSKA (reference sequence). The V end lost 3 bases, the J end lost 0 bases, and 3 bases lay between the germline ends. CDR3 sequence (DNA): TGCAGTGCTAGCCTCTCCTACGAGCAGTACTTC. Protein: CSASLSYEQYF.

V gene TRBV19 combines with J gene TRBJ2-5; 7 bases map to TRBD1. The V gene's germline CDR1 is LNHDA and CDR2 SQIVND (reference sequence). This CDR3 comprises 14 residues. Trimming at V came to 5 bases and at J to 3 bases, leaving 6 bases not matched to a gene. The CDR3 sequence: CASSSGDSKETQYF. The CDR3 DNA reads as TGTGCCAGTAGTTCCGGGGACAGTAAAGAGACCCAGTACTTC.

The rearrangement uses TRBV7-3 and TRBJ2-2, with TRBD2 matching 8 bases. Germline CDR1 reads SGHTA; CDR2 reads FQGTGA. This CDR3 has 19 residues. The V segment lost 4 bases and the J segment 4 bases; nucleotides outside the gene matches: 17. The CDR3 nucleotides read TGTGCCAGCAGCTCCCTCCCAGCGGGAGTAATGAGGGGCACCGGGGAGCTGTTTTTT. It is translated as CASSSLPAGVMRGTGELFF.

The rearrangement uses TRBV6-5 and TRBJ2-5, with 8 bases lining up with TRBD1. The V and J ends lost 5 bases and 5 bases, in that order; junction bases with no gene match: 10. CDR3 length: 15 residues. Germline V gene sequence: CDR1 MNHEY, CDR2 SVGAGI. CDR3 in DNA: TGTGCCAGCAGTCGCCCCGGACAGGGACGGGAGACCCAGTACTTC. This sequence encodes CASSRPGQGRETQYF.

This clone was detected once. The rearrangement links TRBV28 to TRBJ2-3; TRBD1 agrees at 7 bases. CDR3 size: 16 residues. CDR1 is MDHEN and CDR2 is SYDVKM in the germline V gene. Trimming cost V 7 bases and J 1 base; bases outside gene matches: 11. The CDR3 DNA reads as TGTGCCAGCATTACTTTGGACAGGCGCCGCACAGATACGCAGTATTTT. It yields the protein CASITLDRRRTDTQYF.

The chain recombines TRBV5-1 with TRBJ2-1, with D uncertain. The V end lost 0 bases, the J end lost 6 bases, and 10 bases lay between the germline ends. The CDR3 is 14 residues long. The germline gives CDR1 SGHRS, CDR2 YFSETQ. The CDR3 protein is CASSLEVASNEQFF. CDR3 nucleotide sequence: TGCGCCAGCAGCTTGGAGGTGGCTAGCAATGAGCAGTTCTTC.

The CDR3 nucleotides read TGTGCCAGCAGCTTAATCTCCGGGACACAGAATGAAAAACTGTTTTTT. Its protein product is CASSLISGTQNEKLFF. J is TRBJ1-4 and V is TRBV5-6; D is perhaps TRBD1 (6 bases). The germline gives CDR1 SGHDT, CDR2 YYEEEE. Trimming removed 2 bases at V and 5 bases at J, with 16 bases between. The CDR3 consists of 16 residues.

The chain recombines TRBV5-1 with TRBJ1-2; TRBD1 matches 7 bases. The CDR3 is 15 amino acids. CDR1 is SGHRS and CDR2 is YFSETQ in the germline V gene. V lost 2 bases and J lost 8; bases outside the gene matches: 12. CDR3 protein: CASSFGRTGLGGYTF. The CDR3 bases are TGCGCCAGCAGCTTCGGCAGGACAGGCCTCGGGGGCTACACCTTC.

This rearrangement joins TRBV7-8 to TRBJ2-3, with 8 bases that match TRBD2. The length of the CDR3 is 16 residues. Trimming removed 5 bases from V and 1 base from J; junction bases left unmatched: 8. The germline CDR1 and CDR2 sequences are SGHVS and FQNEAQ. CDR3 sequence: CASSPRAGVRTDTQYF. CDR3 DNA sequence: TGTGCCAGCAGCCCGAGAGCGGGAGTCCGCACAGATACGCAGTATTTT.

This clone turned up a few times. This sequence joins TRBV19 and TRBJ1-5; D uncertain. V lost 8 bases and J lost 0, with 14 bases in between. Germline CDR1 LNHDA, CDR2 SQIVND (reference sequence). There are 15 residues in the CDR3. CDR3 DNA: TGTGCCAGTGCAACCTACCGGGATAGCAATCAGCCCCAGCATTTT. Amino acid sequence: CASATYRDSNQPQHF.

The chain carries TRBV30 and TRBJ2-4; D gene ambiguous. The CDR3 runs to 13 residues. Trimming removed 1 base from V and 5 bases from J, with 9 bases in between. Germline CDR1 reads GTSNPN; CDR2 reads SVGIG (reference sequence). The CDR3 region has the DNA TGTGCCTGGAGTGCGTCGTCCCAAAACATTCAGTACTTC. Its protein product is CAWSASSQNIQYF.

The chain is built from TRBV19 and TRBJ2-1; no reliable D call. Germline assignment: CDR1 LNHDA and CDR2 SQIVND (reference sequence). V shed 0 bases and J shed 0 bases, with 12 bases lying between them. The CDR3 runs to 17 residues. CDR3 sequence (DNA): TGTGCCAGTAGTATAGAAGGCCGGTGGAGCTCCTACAATGAGCAGTTCTTC. Its protein is CASSIEGRWSSYNEQFF.

Only one count was recorded for this clone. The CDR3 spells CASNPRGRNQPQHF. Written as DNA, the CDR3 is TGTGCCAGCAACCCACGCGGCAGAAATCAGCCCCAGCATTTT. The gene calls are TRBV6-1 and TRBJ1-5; D ambiguous. CDR1 MNHNS and CDR2 SASEGT come from the germline V gene. This CDR3 contains 14 residues. The V gene lost 7 bases and the J gene lost 4 bases, with 14 bases spanning the gap.

V gene TRBV7-9 combines with J gene TRBJ2-1; tentatively, D is TRBD1 (6 bases). Germline assignment: CDR1 SEHNR and CDR2 FQNEAQ (reference sequence). The ends were cut back, 4 bases at V and 5 bases at J, with 9 bases in the middle. The CDR3 sequence is 13 residues long. CDR3 loop: CASSSYRDNEQFF. CDR3 bases: TGTGCCAGCAGCTCATACAGGGACAATGAGCAGTTCTTC. Variable domain in full (rest from reference TRBV7-9 and TRBJ2-1): DTGVSQNPRHKITKRGQNVTFRCDPISEHNRLYWYRQTLGQGPEFLTYFQNEAQLEKSRLLSDRFSAERPKGSFSTLEIQRTEQGDSAMYLCASSSYRDNEQFFGPGTRLTVL.

The V and J genes are TRBV27 and TRBJ1-2; weak D call: TRBD1 (6 bases). V lost 2 bases to trimming and J lost 2 bases, with 12 bases between them. The CDR3 runs to 15 residues. The germline V gene has CDR1 MNHEY and CDR2 SMNVEV (reference sequence). CDR3 in DNA: TGTGCCAGCAGTTTACTCTCGACAGGAAACTATGGCTACACCTTC. Translated: CASSLLSTGNYGYTF.

This clone has only one observation. The chain has TRBV11-3 and TRBJ2-6, with D unclear. Germline V CDR1 and CDR2: SGHNT, YENEEA. The CDR3 totals 15 residues. V was clipped by 1 base and J by 2 bases, with 6 bases between them. CDR3 nucleotide sequence: TGTGCCAGCAGCTTAGCGGTAGCTGGGGCCAACGTCCTGACTTTC. Translating it yields CASSLAVAGANVLTF.

The chain carries TRBV19 and TRBJ1-2, with TRBD1 matching 8 bases. Trimming took 5 bases from V and 6 from J; bases not matched to a gene: 8. In germline, CDR1 is LNHDA, CDR2 SQIVND (reference sequence). The length of the CDR3 is 14 residues. The CDR3 region has the DNA TGTGCCAGTAGTCGACAGGGGCAACTCGATGGCTACACCTTC. Encoded protein: CASSRQGQLDGYTF.

The rearrangement joins TRBV11-2 to TRBJ2-1, with TRBD2 as a possible D gene (6 bases). The V end was cut by 6 bases, the J end by 1 base, with 16 bases between. CDR1 and CDR2 (germline): SGHAT, FQNNGV. The CDR3 runs 16 residues. The CDR3 sequence is CASSPQRVLSYNEQFF. The CDR3, as DNA: TGTGCCAGCAGTCCCCAGCGGGTCCTATCCTACAATGAGCAGTTCTTC.

The genes are TRBV5-1 and TRBJ1-3; D ambiguous. Trimming stripped 0 bases from V and 1 base from J, with 14 bases between. The CDR3 contains 17 residues. In germline, CDR1 is SGHRS, CDR2 YFSETQ. The CDR3 nucleotides read TGCGCCAGCAGCTTGGCAGTCCCGGGTTTTTCTGGAAACACCATATATTTT. Its translation is CASSLAVPGFSGNTIYF.